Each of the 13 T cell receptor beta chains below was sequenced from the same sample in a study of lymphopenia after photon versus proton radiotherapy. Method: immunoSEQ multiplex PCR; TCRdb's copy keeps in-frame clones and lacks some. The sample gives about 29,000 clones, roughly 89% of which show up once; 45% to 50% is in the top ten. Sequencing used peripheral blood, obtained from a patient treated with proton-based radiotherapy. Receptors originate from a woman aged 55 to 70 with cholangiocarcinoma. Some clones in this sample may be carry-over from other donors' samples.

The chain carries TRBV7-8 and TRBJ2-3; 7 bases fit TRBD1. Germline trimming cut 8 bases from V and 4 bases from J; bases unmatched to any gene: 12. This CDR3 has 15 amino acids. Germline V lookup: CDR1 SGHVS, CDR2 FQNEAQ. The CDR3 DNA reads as TGTGCCAGCGGTAAGGGACAGAATGGAGCAGATACGCAGTATTTT. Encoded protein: CASGKGQNGADTQYF.

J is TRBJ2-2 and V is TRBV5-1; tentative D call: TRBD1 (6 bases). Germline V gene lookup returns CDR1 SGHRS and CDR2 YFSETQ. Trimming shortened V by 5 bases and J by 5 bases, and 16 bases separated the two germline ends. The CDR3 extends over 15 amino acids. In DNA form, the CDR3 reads TGCGCCAGCAGTACTATGGACAGATGGACCGGGGAGCTGTTTTTT. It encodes CASSTMDRWTGELFF.

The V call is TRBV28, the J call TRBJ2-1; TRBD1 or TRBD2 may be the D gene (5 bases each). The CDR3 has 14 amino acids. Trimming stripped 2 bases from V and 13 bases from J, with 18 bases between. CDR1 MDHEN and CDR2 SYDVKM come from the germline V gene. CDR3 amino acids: CASSLTGTQPPQFF. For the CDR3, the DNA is TGTGCCAGCAGTTTAACGGGGACCCAACCCCCCCAGTTCTTC.

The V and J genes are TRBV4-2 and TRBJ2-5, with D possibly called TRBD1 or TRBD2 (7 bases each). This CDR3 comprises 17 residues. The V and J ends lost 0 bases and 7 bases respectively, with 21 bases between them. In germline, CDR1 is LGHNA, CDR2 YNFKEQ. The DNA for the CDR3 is TGTGCCAGCAGCCAAGATCCGGCAGGGGGGGGTCGGGCGACCCAGTACTTC. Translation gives CASSQDPAGGGRATQYF.

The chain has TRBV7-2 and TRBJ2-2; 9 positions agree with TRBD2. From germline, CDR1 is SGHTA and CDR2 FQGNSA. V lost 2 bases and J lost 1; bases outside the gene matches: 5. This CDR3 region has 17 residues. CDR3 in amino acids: CASSLSYSGRNTGELFF. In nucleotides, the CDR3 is TGTGCCAGCAGCTTATCGTATAGCGGGAGGAACACCGGGGAGCTGTTTTTT.

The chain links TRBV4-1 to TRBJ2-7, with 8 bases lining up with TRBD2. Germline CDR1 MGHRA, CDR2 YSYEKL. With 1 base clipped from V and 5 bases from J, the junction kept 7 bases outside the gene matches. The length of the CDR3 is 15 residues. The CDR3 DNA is TGCGCCAGCAGCCAAGTGTTCAGCGGGGGTAACGAGCAGTACTTC. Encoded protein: CASSQVFSGGNEQYF.

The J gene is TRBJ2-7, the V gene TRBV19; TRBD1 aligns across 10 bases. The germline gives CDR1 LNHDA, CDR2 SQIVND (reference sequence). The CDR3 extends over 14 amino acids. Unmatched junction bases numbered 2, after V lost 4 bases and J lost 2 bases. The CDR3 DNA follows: TGTGCCAGTAGTACCGGGACAGGGGCCTACGAGCAGTACTTC. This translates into CASSTGTGAYEQYF.

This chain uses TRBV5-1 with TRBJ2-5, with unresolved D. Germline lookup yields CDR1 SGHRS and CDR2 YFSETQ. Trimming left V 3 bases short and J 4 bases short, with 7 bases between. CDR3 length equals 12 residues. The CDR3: CASSYIGETQYF. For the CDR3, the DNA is TGCGCCAGCAGCTACATCGGAGAGACCCAGTACTTC.

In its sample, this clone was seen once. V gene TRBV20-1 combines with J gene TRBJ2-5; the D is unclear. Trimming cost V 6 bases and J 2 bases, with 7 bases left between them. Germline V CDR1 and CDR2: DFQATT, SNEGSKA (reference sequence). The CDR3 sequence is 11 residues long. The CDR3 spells CSAPKQETQYF. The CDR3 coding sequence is TGCAGTGCGCCCAAACAAGAGACCCAGTACTTC.

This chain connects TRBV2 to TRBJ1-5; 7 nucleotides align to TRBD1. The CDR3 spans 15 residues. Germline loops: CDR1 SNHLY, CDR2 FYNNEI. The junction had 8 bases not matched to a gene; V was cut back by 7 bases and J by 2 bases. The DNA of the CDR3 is TGTGCCAGCAACGGAGGGGGCTTAGGCAATCAGCCCCAGCATTTT. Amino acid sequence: CASNGGGLGNQPQHF.

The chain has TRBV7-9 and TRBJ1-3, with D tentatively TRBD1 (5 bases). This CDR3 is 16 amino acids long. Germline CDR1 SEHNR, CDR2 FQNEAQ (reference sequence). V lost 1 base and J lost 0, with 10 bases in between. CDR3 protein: CASSLGQPGSGNTIYF. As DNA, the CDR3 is TGTGCCAGCAGCTTAGGACAGCCCGGCTCTGGAAACACCATATATTTT.

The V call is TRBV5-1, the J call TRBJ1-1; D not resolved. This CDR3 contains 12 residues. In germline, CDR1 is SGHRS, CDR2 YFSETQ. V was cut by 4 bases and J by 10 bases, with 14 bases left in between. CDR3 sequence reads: CASSQYPGIAFF. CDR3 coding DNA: TGCGCCAGCAGCCAATATCCGGGAATAGCTTTCTTT.

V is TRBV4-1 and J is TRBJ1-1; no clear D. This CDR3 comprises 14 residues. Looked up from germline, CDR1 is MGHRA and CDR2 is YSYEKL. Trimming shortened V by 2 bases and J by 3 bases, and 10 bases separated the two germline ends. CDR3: CASSQFSEDTEAFF. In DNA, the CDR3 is TGCGCCAGCAGCCAATTCTCGGAGGACACTGAAGCTTTCTTT.